These 26 T cell receptor beta chains were all obtained from the same sample, sequenced in a study of blood T cell repertoires in COVID-19. Assay: immunoSEQ multiplex PCR; the TCRdb copy retains only in-frame clones and omits some. The sample carries about 130,000 clones, 86% recorded once. The sequencing input was PBMCs or T cells enriched from blood (not recorded which). These receptors all stem from a man aged 50-60 years who had recovered from COVID-19.

This clone was observed a handful of times. The chain recombines TRBV9 with TRBJ2-1; the D gene is possibly TRBD2 (5 bases). The CDR3 contains 13 residues. Looked up from germline, CDR1 is SGDLS and CDR2 is YYNGEE. V was shortened by 4 bases and J by 9 bases, with 14 bases between the two germline ends. In nucleotides, the CDR3 is TGTGCCAGCAGCCAGGAGGCGGGTACTGAGCAGTTCTTC. Encoded protein: CASSQEAGTEQFF.

The J gene is TRBJ1-1, the V gene TRBV18; 7 bases map to TRBD1. Germline values: CDR1 KGHSH, CDR2 LQKENI. The CDR3 totals 13 residues. V dropped 5 bases and J dropped 7; count of bases not matched to a gene: 7. The CDR3 sequence: CASSRQGNDEAFF. The CDR3 DNA sequence: TGTGCCAGCTCAAGACAGGGAAATGATGAAGCTTTCTTT.

This clone has a single count. V is TRBV28 and J is TRBJ1-1, with 7 bases aligning to TRBD1. V gave up 3 bases and J gave up 4 bases; unmatched junction bases: 8. Looked up from germline, CDR1 is MDHEN and CDR2 is SYDVKM. This CDR3 is built from 15 residues. CDR3 DNA: TGTGCCAGCAGTTTCCTGACAGGGAGTAGCACTGAAGCTTTCTTT. It is translated as CASSFLTGSSTEAFF.

In its sample, this clone was seen a few times. This sequence joins TRBV5-1 and TRBJ2-2; 9 bases line up with TRBD1. Germline loops: CDR1 SGHRS, CDR2 YFSETQ. The CDR3 spans 16 residues. J lost 4 bases, V lost 5 bases, and 9 bases had no gene match. The CDR3 bases are TGCGCCAGCAGGCAAACAGGGGGCGCGAGCACCGGGGAGCTGTTTTTT. It yields the protein CASRQTGGASTGELFF. Based on the CDR3 plus reference TRBV5-1 and TRBJ2-2, the full variable domain is KAGVTQTPRYLIKTRGQQVTLSCSPISGHRSVSWYQQTPGQGLQFLFEYFSETQRNKGNFPGRFSGRQFSNSRSEMNVSTLELGDSALYLCASRQTGGASTGELFFGEGSRLTVL.

The chain carries TRBV28 and TRBJ1-5; D gene ambiguous. Trimming cost V 0 bases and J 9 bases, with 6 bases left between them. This CDR3 contains 12 residues. Germline lookup yields CDR1 MDHEN and CDR2 SYDVKM. The CDR3 DNA reads TGTGCCAGCAGTTTATGGGCGGCGCCCCAGCATTTT. Translation gives CASSLWAAPQHF.

The chain employs TRBV10-2 and TRBJ2-7, with 10 bases identical to TRBD2. The junction had 4 bases not matched to a gene; V was cut back by 4 bases and J by 1 base. The length of the CDR3 is 15 residues. In germline, CDR1 is WSHSY, CDR2 SAAADI. The CDR3 protein is CASSGGSGGSYEQYV. The CDR3, as DNA: TGCGCCAGCAGTGGGGGTAGCGGGGGGTCCTACGAGCAGTACGTC.

This clone occurred once. The chain is built from TRBV6-2 or TRBV6-3 and TRBJ2-7; D possibly corresponds to TRBD1 (6 bases). The V gene lost 5 bases and the J gene lost 4 bases, with 15 bases spanning the gap. In germline, CDR1 is MNHEY, CDR2 SVGEGT. This CDR3 is 14 amino acids long. CDR3 sequence reads: CASSQQGFNYEQYF. The DNA for the CDR3 is TGTGCCAGCAGTCAACAGGGTTTTAATTACGAGCAGTACTTC.

The V and J genes are TRBV28 and TRBJ1-1, with 8 bases fitting TRBD1. The V gene's germline CDR1 is MDHEN and CDR2 SYDVKM. After removal of 6 bases from V and 4 bases from J, the junction contained 7 bases not matched to a gene. The CDR3 totals 14 residues. The CDR3 reads CASRGGQGGTEAFF. Written as DNA, the CDR3 is TGTGCCAGCAGGGGTGGACAGGGAGGCACTGAAGCTTTCTTT.

The V gene is TRBV30, the J gene TRBJ1-5, with TRBD1 identical over 11 bases. J was trimmed by 6 bases and V by 4 bases; bases with no gene match: 5. CDR1 is GTSNPN, CDR2 SVGIG, per germline (reference sequence). This CDR3 spans 14 amino acids. CDR3 sequence: CAWTDRGQGQPQHF. The CDR3 DNA reads as TGTGCCTGGACGGACAGGGGGCAAGGTCAGCCCCAGCATTTT.

The V gene is TRBV15, the J gene TRBJ1-6; D remains ambiguous. The germline gives CDR1 LNHNV, CDR2 YYDKDF (reference sequence). V was trimmed by 0 bases and J by 5 bases, leaving 14 bases between them. The CDR3 consists of 17 residues. The DNA of the CDR3 is TGTGCCACCAGCAGAGATCCCGCAGGCAATAATAATTCACCCCTCCACTTT. Its protein is CATSRDPAGNNNSPLHF.

The chain recombines TRBV15 with TRBJ1-2; the match to TRBD1 covers 8 bases. Germline V lookup: CDR1 LNHNV, CDR2 YYDKDF (reference sequence). This CDR3 is built from 15 residues. Losses at the gene ends were 0 bases for V and 5 bases for J; bases not matched to a gene: 5. This chain's CDR3 is CATSRDNTGGYGYTF. The CDR3 nucleotides read TGTGCCACCAGCAGAGATAACACAGGGGGGTATGGCTACACCTTC.

The V call is TRBV24-1, the J call TRBJ2-5; the D is unclear. This CDR3 has 13 amino acids. V shed 3 bases and J shed 4 bases, with 8 bases lying between them. Germline V gene sequence: CDR1 KGHDR, CDR2 SFDVKD. Here the CDR3 DNA reads TGTGCCACCAGTGATGCTAATCGAGAGACCCAGTACTTC. This encodes CATSDANRETQYF.

This chain connects TRBV3-1 (or the pseudogene TRBV3-2) to TRBJ2-2, with 9 bases fitting TRBD1. Germline assignment: CDR1 LGHDT and CDR2 YNNKEL (reference sequence). With V trimmed by 4 bases and J by 2 bases, 5 bases remained unmatched. This CDR3 has 16 residues. For the CDR3, the DNA is TGTGCCAGCAGCCCCGGACAGGGGAGAAACACCGGGGAGCTGTTTTTT. Its protein product is CASSPGQGRNTGELFF.

A note on this clone: This sample also contains other DNA sequences that code for the same CDR3. V is TRBV28 and J is TRBJ1-5; the D gene is possibly TRBD1 (5 bases). CDR3 length: 14 amino acids. Germline assignment: CDR1 MDHEN and CDR2 SYDVKM. V lost 4 bases to trimming and J lost 2 bases, with 9 bases between them. CDR3 protein: CASSSGGGNQPQHF. The CDR3 coding sequence is TGTGCCAGCAGTTCCGGGGGGGGCAATCAGCCCCAGCATTTT.

The chain carries TRBV18 and TRBJ2-3; no definite D call. The germline V and J ends were trimmed by 0 bases and 4 bases, with 8 bases remaining between them. The V gene's germline CDR1 is KGHSH and CDR2 LQKENI. This CDR3 is 14 amino acids long. The CDR3 loop is CASSPPSVPDTQYF. In DNA, the CDR3 is TGTGCCAGCTCACCACCGTCAGTACCAGATACGCAGTATTTT.

The genes are TRBV9 and TRBJ1-2; TRBD1 aligns across 7 bases. The trim removed 4 bases at V and 2 bases at J, leaving 2 bases unmatched. There are 13 residues in the CDR3. CDR1 and CDR2 (germline): SGDLS, YYNGEE. CDR3 residues: CASSTTGNYGYTF. The CDR3 DNA sequence: TGTGCCAGCAGCACGACAGGGAACTATGGCTACACCTTC.

The V and J genes are TRBV2 and TRBJ1-6, with a weak D call TRBD1 (6 bases). Germline loops: CDR1 SNHLY, CDR2 FYNNEI. Trimming stripped 4 bases from V and 6 bases from J, with 13 bases between. The CDR3 is made up of 15 amino acids. The CDR3 here is CASSAQGKSNSPLHF. Written as DNA, the CDR3 is TGTGCCAGCAGTGCTCAGGGGAAATCTAATTCACCCCTCCACTTT.

CDR3 sequence: CASSRQTNTGELFF. The CDR3 DNA sequence: TGTGCCAGCTCCCGACAGACAAACACCGGGGAGCTGTTTTTT. The J gene is TRBJ2-2, the V gene TRBV3-1 (or the pseudogene TRBV3-2); D is perhaps TRBD1 (5 bases). Per germline, CDR1 LGHDT and CDR2 YNNKEL (reference sequence). This CDR3 spans 14 amino acids. V gave up 8 bases and J gave up 2 bases, with 12 bases separating them.

This sequence joins TRBV4-1 and TRBJ1-4; 10 bases fit TRBD1. CDR1 and CDR2 from the germline V gene are MGHRA and YSYEKL. The CDR3 consists of 14 residues. V lost 8 bases and J lost 5; bases outside the gene matches: 5. CDR3 protein: CASDGGQGNEKLFF. The CDR3 DNA reads as TGCGCCAGCGACGGGGGACAGGGGAATGAAAAACTGTTTTTT.

The J gene is TRBJ2-7, the V gene TRBV28; maybe TRBD2 (6 bases). Germline V gene data show CDR1 as MDHEN and CDR2 as SYDVKM. The CDR3 runs to 17 residues. The germline V and J ends were trimmed by 3 bases and 2 bases, with 20 bases remaining between them. The CDR3 nucleotides read TGTGCCAGCAGTTTGCGGGGACGAAACATGGAAACCTACGAGCAGTACGTC. It codes for CASSLRGRNMETYEQYV.

J is TRBJ2-7 and V is TRBV11-2; D perhaps matches TRBD1 (5 bases). This CDR3 region has 16 residues. Per germline, CDR1 SGHAT and CDR2 FQNNGV. V was clipped by 1 base and J by 3 bases, with 16 bases between them. CDR3 bases: TGTGCCAGCAGCTTAGGTCCCACGGGCAGGGTCTACGAGCAGTACTTC. Its translation: CASSLGPTGRVYEQYF.

The chain uses TRBV7-3 and TRBJ2-1; 7 positions match TRBD2. There are 13 residues in the CDR3. CDR1 is SGHTA and CDR2 is FQGTGA in the germline V gene. V shed 5 bases and J 8 bases; nucleotides not matched to a gene: 6. The CDR3 DNA sequence: TGTGCCAGCAGCCCACGTGGGGGGGATGAGCAGTTCTTC. Residues: CASSPRGGDEQFF.

The chain joins TRBV19 to TRBJ2-1, with 9 bases lining up with TRBD2. The germline CDR1 and CDR2 sequences are LNHDA and SQIVND (reference sequence). V lost 1 base, J lost 5 bases, and 6 bases stayed unmatched. This CDR3 has 16 residues. The DNA for the CDR3 is TGTGCCAGTAGTATAGTCGGTCTAGCGGGACACAATGAGCAGTTCTTC. Its protein product is CASSIVGLAGHNEQFF. Looking up the rest from reference TRBV19 and TRBJ2-1 gives the full variable domain: DGGITQSPKYLFRKEGQNVTLSCEQNLNHDAMYWYRQDPGQGLRLIYYSQIVNDFQKGDIAEGYSVSREKKESFPLTVTSAQKNPTAFYLCASSIVGLAGHNEQFFGPGTRLTVL.

J is TRBJ1-4 and V is TRBV28; D possibly corresponds to TRBD1 (6 bases). Trimming took 4 bases from V and 0 from J, leaving 12 bases between them. This CDR3 has 16 amino acids. Germline CDR1 and CDR2: MDHEN and SYDVKM. The CDR3 sequence: CASSSPGAPTNEKLFF. DNA for the CDR3: TGTGCCAGCAGTTCACCAGGGGCCCCAACTAATGAAAAACTGTTTTTT.

The chain employs TRBV11-3 and TRBJ2-2, with a weak D call TRBD2 (6 bases). The CDR3 is 14 amino acids. Trimming shortened V by 3 bases and J by 3 bases, and 8 bases separated the two germline ends. Germline V gene lookup returns CDR1 SGHNT and CDR2 YENEEA. This CDR3 reads CASSLEGYTGELFF. CDR3 DNA: TGTGCCAGCAGCTTGGAGGGCTACACCGGGGAGCTGTTTTTT.

The rearrangement joins TRBV28 to TRBJ1-4; D unresolved. V was shortened by 8 bases and J by 8 bases, with 18 bases between the two germline ends. The CDR3 is 14 residues long. The V gene's germline CDR1 is MDHEN and CDR2 SYDVKM. In DNA, the CDR3 is TGTGCCAGCGTTGACTCCTTTACGCGGGAAAAACTGTTTTTT. Translating gives CASVDSFTREKLFF. The whole variable domain, remainder taken from reference TRBV28 and TRBJ1-4, is DVKVTQSSRYLVKRTGEKVFLECVQDMDHENMFWYRQDPGLGLRLIYFSYDVKMKEKGDIPEGYSVSREKKERFSLILESASTNQTSMYLCASVDSFTREKLFFGSGTQLSVL.